These T cell receptor beta chains were read from a single sample in a study of blood T cell repertoires in COVID-19. This table comes from immunoSEQ multiplex PCR, and its TCRdb copy is limited to in-frame clones, with some not included. The repertoire consists of under 400,000 clones, with roughly 88% occurring once and the leading ten covering less than 3.5%. The sample was peripheral blood. These receptors were collected from a woman in her thirties with COVID-19, enrolled during active disease. Each CDR3 is given with its conserved first and last residue. Each record gives: CDR3 length, V gene, J gene, D gene, clone size, CDR3 DNA, CDR3 protein. The D gene is left open where the match is weak. Clone size is not always given. Where it is, it says once, few, many or a class for expanded clones.

CDR3 length: 15
V gene: TRBV5-1
J gene: TRBJ2-1
D gene: -
clone size: -
CDR3 DNA: TGCGCCAGCAGCCTAGGGGAAATTTCCTACAATGAGCAGTTCTTC
CDR3 protein: CASSLGEISYNEQFF

CDR3 length: 14
V gene: TRBV28
J gene: TRBJ1-1
D gene: TRBD1
clone size: -
CDR3 DNA: TGTGCCAGCAGTAAGACAGGGGGCGTCACTGAAGCTTTCTTT
CDR3 protein: CASSKTGGVTEAFF

CDR3 length: 12
V gene: TRBV3-1/TRBV3-2
J gene: TRBJ1-2
D gene: TRBD1
clone size: -
CDR3 DNA: TGTGCCAGCAGCCAAGGACAGGGAAGCTACACCTTC
CDR3 protein: CASSQGQGSYTF

CDR3 length: 17
V gene: TRBV29-1
J gene: TRBJ2-7
D gene: TRBD2
clone size: -
CDR3 DNA: TGCAGCGTTGAAGAAGATCGGACTAGCGGGAGTCGTGACGAGCAGTACTTC
CDR3 protein: CSVEEDRTSGSRDEQYF

CDR3 length: 15
V gene: TRBV3-1/TRBV3-2
J gene: TRBJ1-2
D gene: TRBD1
clone size: -
CDR3 DNA: TGTGCCAGCAGCCAAGTTCCCGACAGGGATTATGGCTACACCTTC
CDR3 protein: CASSQVPDRDYGYTF

CDR3 length: 12
V gene: TRBV4-1
J gene: TRBJ2-1
D gene: -
clone size: -
CDR3 DNA: TGCGCCAGCAGCCTGGGGGGCAATGAGCAGTTCTTC
CDR3 protein: CASSLGGNEQFF

CDR3 length: 19
V gene: TRBV11-2
J gene: TRBJ2-2
D gene: TRBD1
clone size: -
CDR3 DNA: TGTGCCATCACAATACCCCGGGACAGGGTTTTTTTCGACACCGGGGAGCTGTTTTTT
CDR3 protein: CAITIPRDRVFFDTGELFF

CDR3 length: 14
V gene: TRBV27
J gene: TRBJ2-3
D gene: -
clone size: -
CDR3 DNA: TGTGCCAGCAGTTTAAACGGGAGAGGTGTTACGCAGTATTTT
CDR3 protein: CASSLNGRGVTQYF

CDR3 length: 14
V gene: TRBV19
J gene: TRBJ1-2
D gene: -
clone size: -
CDR3 DNA: TGTGCCAGTAGTTCCCGACAGGAAAACTATGGCTACACCTTC
CDR3 protein: CASSSRQENYGYTF

CDR3 length: 13
V gene: TRBV27
J gene: TRBJ1-6
D gene: -
clone size: -
CDR3 DNA: TGTGCCAGCTCCCGAGACTATAATTCACCCCTCCACTTT
CDR3 protein: CASSRDYNSPLHF

CDR3 length: 16
V gene: TRBV9
J gene: TRBJ2-1
D gene: -
clone size: -
CDR3 DNA: TGTGCCAGCGCAGCCCGGACAGCCCGCTCCTACAATGAGCAGTTCTTC
CDR3 protein: CASAARTARSYNEQFF

CDR3 length: 13
V gene: TRBV19
J gene: TRBJ1-5
D gene: -
clone size: -
CDR3 DNA: TGTGCCGCGGGGGGAACCGGCAATCAGCCCCAGCATTTT
CDR3 protein: CAAGGTGNQPQHF

CDR3 length: 14
V gene: TRBV5-1
J gene: TRBJ1-6
D gene: TRBD1
clone size: -
CDR3 DNA: TGCGCCAGCAGCTTCGGGACAGGGGAATCACCCCTCCACTTT
CDR3 protein: CASSFGTGESPLHF

CDR3 length: 14
V gene: TRBV29-1
J gene: TRBJ2-3
D gene: -
clone size: few
CDR3 DNA: TGCAGCGTTGTCGCCGGCGGGGCCACAGATACGCAGTATTTT
CDR3 protein: CSVVAGGATDTQYF

CDR3 length: 15
V gene: TRBV18
J gene: TRBJ2-5
D gene: TRBD2
clone size: -
CDR3 DNA: TGTGCCAGCTCGGCCGGACTAGCGGGTAGGGAGACCCAGTACTTC
CDR3 protein: CASSAGLAGRETQYF

CDR3 length: 14
V gene: TRBV6-1
J gene: TRBJ1-1
D gene: -
clone size: -
CDR3 DNA: TGTGCCAGCAGTGAAGCCAGGGCAGCTACTGAAGCTTTCTTT
CDR3 protein: CASSEARAATEAFF

CDR3 length: 12
V gene: TRBV12-3/TRBV12-4
J gene: TRBJ2-3
D gene: -
clone size: -
CDR3 DNA: TGTGCCAGCAGTTTACACACAGATACGCAGTATTTT
CDR3 protein: CASSLHTDTQYF

CDR3 length: 14
V gene: TRBV29-1
J gene: TRBJ1-1
D gene: TRBD1
clone size: once
CDR3 DNA: TGCAGCGTTGAAGTAAGCCAGGGGGTCACTGAAGCTTTCTTT
CDR3 protein: CSVEVSQGVTEAFF

CDR3 length: 11
V gene: TRBV30
J gene: TRBJ1-2
D gene: -
clone size: -
CDR3 DNA: TGTGCCTGGGGCAGGGGCCGTGGCTACACCTTC
CDR3 protein: CAWGRGRGYTF

CDR3 length: 14
V gene: TRBV30
J gene: TRBJ2-7
D gene: TRBD1
clone size: -
CDR3 DNA: TGTGCCTGGAGTGTCTCGGGACAGGCCTACGAGCAGTACTTC
CDR3 protein: CAWSVSGQAYEQYF

CDR3 length: 13
V gene: TRBV6-5
J gene: TRBJ2-7
D gene: TRBD1
clone size: -
CDR3 DNA: TGTGCCAGCATCGGGACAGGGACCTACGAGCAGTACTTC
CDR3 protein: CASIGTGTYEQYF

CDR3 length: 15
V gene: TRBV4-2
J gene: TRBJ1-1
D gene: -
clone size: -
CDR3 DNA: TGTGCCAGCAGCCAATTAATGACAGCCCGACTGGGAGCTTTCTTT
CDR3 protein: CASSQLMTARLGAFF

CDR3 length: 12
V gene: TRBV18
J gene: TRBJ2-7
D gene: -
clone size: -
CDR3 DNA: TGTGCCAGCTCACCCGGGACAAAAGAGCAGTACTTC
CDR3 protein: CASSPGTKEQYF

CDR3 length: 17
V gene: TRBV10-3
J gene: TRBJ1-6
D gene: -
clone size: -
CDR3 DNA: TGTGCCATCAGTGAGGTAGCGGCTAGCTCCTATAATTCACCCCTCCACTTT
CDR3 protein: CAISEVAASSYNSPLHF

CDR3 length: 15
V gene: TRBV2
J gene: TRBJ2-2
D gene: TRBD2
clone size: -
CDR3 DNA: TGTGCCAGCAGGGGCCTCGGGAGGAGCGTCGGGGAGCTGTTTTTT
CDR3 protein: CASRGLGRSVGELFF

CDR3 length: 14
V gene: TRBV3-1/TRBV3-2
J gene: TRBJ1-2
D gene: TRBD1
clone size: once
CDR3 DNA: TGTGCCACCGGAGGACAGGCCACTAACTATGGCTACACCTTC
CDR3 protein: CATGGQATNYGYTF

CDR3 length: 15
V gene: TRBV7-9
J gene: TRBJ1-1
D gene: -
clone size: -
CDR3 DNA: TGTGCCAGCAGCCAAGGACTGAACATGAACACTGAAGCTTTCTTT
CDR3 protein: CASSQGLNMNTEAFF